The source of this T cell receptor (beta chain) is a study of glioma-infiltrating T cells. The study, taken as a whole, reports: Tissue-blood divergence was below expectation in non-neoplastic patients, above in gliomas.

Using RNA template, CDR3s of TCR alpha and beta were amplified with iRepertoire arm-PCR. For one-step reverse transcription and amplification, about 90-450 ng of tissue mRNA or PBMC total RNA was used. MiXCR, run by TCRdb on the multiplex PCR reads, gives a single entry per CDR3 protein. The table has more than 90,000 distinct CDR3 sequences, roughly 40% seen once. In its sample, this clonotype was seen many times. Its matching antigen is unknown. The sequence was collected from a human donor with low-grade glioma or glioblastoma, undergoing nonglioma brain surgery, or in good health (not recorded which). Material: glioma tissue, nonneoplastic brain tissue, or PBMCs (not recorded which).

DNA of the CDR3: TGTGCCAGCAGGCGTCCCGGGACAGGGTACAATGAGCAGTTCTTC. Translating it yields CASRRPGTGYNEQFF. This chain connects TRBV6-2 or TRBV6-3 to TRBJ2-1; TRBD1 agrees at 9 bases. The CDR3 extends over 15 amino acids. CDR1 is MNHEY and CDR2 is SVGEGT in the germline V gene. Trimming at V came to 6 bases and at J to 4 bases, leaving 7 bases not matched to a gene.